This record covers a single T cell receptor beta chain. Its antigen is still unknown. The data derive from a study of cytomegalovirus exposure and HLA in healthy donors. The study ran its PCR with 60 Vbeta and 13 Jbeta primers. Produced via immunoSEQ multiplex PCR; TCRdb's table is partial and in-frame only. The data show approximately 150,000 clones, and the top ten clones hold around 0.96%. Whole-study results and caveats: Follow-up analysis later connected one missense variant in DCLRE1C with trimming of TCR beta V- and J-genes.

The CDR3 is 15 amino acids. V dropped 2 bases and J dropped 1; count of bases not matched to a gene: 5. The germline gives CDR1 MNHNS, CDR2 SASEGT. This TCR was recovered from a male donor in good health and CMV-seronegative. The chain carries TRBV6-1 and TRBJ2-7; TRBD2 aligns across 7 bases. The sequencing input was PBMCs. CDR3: CASSELSGPSYEQYF. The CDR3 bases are TGTGCCAGCAGTGAACTTAGCGGGCCTTCCTACGAGCAGTACTTC.